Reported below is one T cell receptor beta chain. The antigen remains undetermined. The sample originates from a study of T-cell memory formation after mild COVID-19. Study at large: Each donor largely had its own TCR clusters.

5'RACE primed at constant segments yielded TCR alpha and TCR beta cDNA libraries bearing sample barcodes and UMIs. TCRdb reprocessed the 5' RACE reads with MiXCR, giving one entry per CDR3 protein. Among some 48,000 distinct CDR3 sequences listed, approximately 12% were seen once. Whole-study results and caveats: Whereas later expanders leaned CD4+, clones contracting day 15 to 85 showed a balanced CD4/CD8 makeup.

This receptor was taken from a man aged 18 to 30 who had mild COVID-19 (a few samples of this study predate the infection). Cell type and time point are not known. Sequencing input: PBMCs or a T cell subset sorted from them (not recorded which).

The CDR3 reads CASSAGAFGQPQHF. The CDR3 DNA sequence: TGTGCCAGCAGTGCCGGCGCGTTCGGTCAGCCCCAGCATTTT. This sequence joins TRBV27 and TRBJ1-5; D is ambiguous. V gave up 5 bases and J gave up 6 bases, with 14 bases separating them. Germline values: CDR1 MNHEY, CDR2 SMNVEV (reference sequence). The CDR3 loop spans 14 amino acids.